The entry below describes one T cell receptor beta chain. This sample is drawn from a study of blood T cell repertoires in COVID-19. Study-level background: Samples taken during acute and convalescent COVID-19 were collected in the United States, Italy and Spain. T cells, B-cell-depleted T cells, or PBMCs supplied cDNA or gDNA.

The method was immunoSEQ multiplex PCR; TCRdb's version includes in-frame clones alone and lacks a portion of them. Here the sample spans tens of thousands of clones, 85% to 90% being singletons. Trimming left V 5 bases short and J 5 bases short, with 18 bases between. This CDR3 contains 15 residues. Germline CDR1 and CDR2: SGHTA and FQGTGA. The sequence derives from a human donor with active COVID-19. The donor label of this sample is uncertain. The chain is built from TRBV7-3 and TRBJ2-5; tentatively, D is TRBD2 (6 bases). Sequencing used peripheral blood. This CDR3 is CASSPGTYLGETQYF. In DNA form, the CDR3 reads TGTGCCAGCAGCCCCGGGACTTACTTGGGGGAGACCCAGTACTTC.